The 12 T cell receptor beta chains presented below share a single source sample, sequenced in a study of T cell responses to AZD1222 COVID-19 vaccine. TCRdb's copy holds only in-frame clones and misses some; the assay was immunoSEQ multiplex PCR. This sample has about 170,000 clones; around 88% occur once, and the top ten carry 0.85% to 1.1%. The sequencing used peripheral blood, collected 28 days after the second AZD1222 dose. These receptors were collected from an adult who received the AZD1222 COVID-19 vaccine.

This clone has a single count. The V gene is TRBV6-1, the J gene TRBJ1-5; weak D call: TRBD1 (5 bases). Trimming took off 1 base at V and 6 bases at J, with 16 bases between the two ends. The CDR3 is 16 residues long. From germline, CDR1 is MNHNS and CDR2 SASEGT. The CDR3 loop reads CASSEEAPWGPQPQHF. The CDR3 DNA reads as TGTGCCAGCAGTGAAGAGGCCCCTTGGGGCCCTCAGCCCCAGCATTTT.

The CDR3 DNA reads TGTGCCAGCAGCTTCGCCGGGACAGGGAACGAAAAACTGTTTTTT. This gives the protein CASSFAGTGNEKLFF. The rearrangement uses TRBV11-2 and TRBJ1-4, with 9 nucleotides matching TRBD1. Losses at the gene ends were 3 bases for V and 8 bases for J; bases not matched to a gene: 7. The CDR3 loop spans 15 amino acids. The germline V gene encodes CDR1 SGHAT and CDR2 FQNNGV. Drawing the rest from reference TRBV11-2 and TRBJ1-4, the complete variable domain is EAGVAQSPRYKIIEKRQSVAFWCNPISGHATLYWYQQILGQGPKLLIQFQNNGVVDDSQLPKDRFSAERLKGVDSTLKIQPAKLEDSAVYLCASSFAGTGNEKLFFGSGTQLSVL.

The chain couples TRBV3-1 (or the pseudogene TRBV3-2) to TRBJ1-2, with a weak D call TRBD1 (6 bases). The germline gives CDR1 LGHDT, CDR2 YNNKEL (reference sequence). V lost 5 bases and J 8 bases, leaving 24 bases between the germline ends. This CDR3 is built from 16 residues. CDR3 protein: CASSERGWQGWRGYTF. CDR3 nucleotides: TGTGCCAGCAGCGAAAGGGGTTGGCAGGGGTGGCGCGGCTACACCTTC.

V and J are TRBV3-1 (or the pseudogene TRBV3-2) and TRBJ2-1; 9 bases line up with TRBD2. Unmatched junction bases numbered 6, after V lost 0 bases and J lost 6 bases. Germline lookup yields CDR1 LGHDT and CDR2 YNNKEL (reference sequence). The CDR3 length is 16 residues. The CDR3 spells CASSQERLAGTNEQFF. The CDR3 bases are TGTGCCAGCAGCCAAGAGCGCCTAGCGGGGACCAATGAGCAGTTCTTC.

Only one count was recorded for this clone. V usage is TRBV3-1 (or the pseudogene TRBV3-2) and J usage is TRBJ1-2, with 8 nucleotides matching TRBD1. V gave up 1 base and J gave up 6 bases; unmatched junction bases: 7. Germline values: CDR1 LGHDT, CDR2 YNNKEL (reference sequence). The CDR3 runs to 15 residues. Here the CDR3 DNA reads TGTGCCAGCAGCCAAGGGGCGGACAGGGCGGATGGCTACACCTTC. Amino acid sequence: CASSQGADRADGYTF.

The V call is TRBV16, the J call TRBJ1-5; D might be TRBD1 (6 bases). The CDR3 runs 15 residues. The germline gives CDR1 KGHSY, CDR2 FQNENV. Trimming took off 4 bases at V and 6 bases at J, with 16 bases between the two ends. In DNA form, the CDR3 reads TGTGCCAGCAGCCGGGGGCAGGGAACCAGTCAGCCCCAGCATTTT. This gives the protein CASSRGQGTSQPQHF.

The CDR3 bases are TGTGCCAGCACTGTCTATGGAGGGGTCTCTGGGGCCAACGTCCTGACTTTC. This sequence encodes CASTVYGGVSGANVLTF. V is TRBV2 and J is TRBJ2-6; a possible D gene is TRBD2 (6 bases). Germline loops: CDR1 SNHLY, CDR2 FYNNEI. The CDR3 runs to 17 residues. Trimming shortened V by 7 bases and J by 0 bases, and 16 bases separated the two germline ends.

This sequence joins TRBV29-1 and TRBJ1-1; 7 nucleotides agree with TRBD1. Germline V CDR1 and CDR2: SQVTM, ANQGSEA. Losses at the gene ends were 6 bases for V and 2 bases for J; bases not matched to a gene: 24. This CDR3 region has 19 residues. This chain's CDR3 is CSVHGQARYQGEVNTEAFF. For the CDR3, the DNA is TGCAGCGTCCACGGACAGGCAAGATACCAGGGGGAAGTCAACACTGAAGCTTTCTTT.

This chain links TRBV6-5 with TRBJ1-3; no clear D gene. Trimming removed 8 bases at V and 0 bases at J, with 14 bases between. Looked up from germline, CDR1 is MNHEY and CDR2 is SVGAGI. CDR3 length: 15 amino acids. CDR3 loop: CASAADGNSGNTIYF. The CDR3 nucleotides are TGTGCCAGCGCCGCAGACGGCAACTCTGGAAACACCATATATTTT.

The CDR3 spells CSVDEAGSSYNEQFF. The CDR3 DNA reads TGCAGCGTTGATGAGGCGGGGAGCTCCTACAATGAGCAGTTCTTC. The chain employs TRBV29-1 and TRBJ2-1, with D maybe TRBD2 (6 bases). Germline CDR1 is SQVTM and CDR2 is ANQGSEA. This CDR3 is 15 amino acids long. V was shortened by 3 bases and J by 0 bases, with 12 bases between the two germline ends.

The chain has TRBV6-4 and TRBJ2-3; D is possibly TRBD1 (6 bases). CDR1 and CDR2 from the germline V gene are MRHNA and SNTAGT. V lost 0 bases to trimming and J lost 2 bases, with 12 bases between them. The CDR3 sequence is 16 residues long. The CDR3 bases are TGTGCCAGCAGTGACTCGAAAACAGGGAACACAGATACGCAGTATTTT. It translates to CASSDSKTGNTDTQYF.

The chain joins TRBV6-5 to TRBJ1-4, with 7 bases that match TRBD1. The germline CDR1 and CDR2 sequences are MNHEY and SVGAGI. The V segment lost 6 bases and the J segment 8 bases; nucleotides outside the gene matches: 9. The CDR3 covers 14 residues. In nucleotides, the CDR3 is TGTGCCAGCAGCCCGGGACAGTGGAGCGAAAAACTGTTTTTT. This encodes CASSPGQWSEKLFF.